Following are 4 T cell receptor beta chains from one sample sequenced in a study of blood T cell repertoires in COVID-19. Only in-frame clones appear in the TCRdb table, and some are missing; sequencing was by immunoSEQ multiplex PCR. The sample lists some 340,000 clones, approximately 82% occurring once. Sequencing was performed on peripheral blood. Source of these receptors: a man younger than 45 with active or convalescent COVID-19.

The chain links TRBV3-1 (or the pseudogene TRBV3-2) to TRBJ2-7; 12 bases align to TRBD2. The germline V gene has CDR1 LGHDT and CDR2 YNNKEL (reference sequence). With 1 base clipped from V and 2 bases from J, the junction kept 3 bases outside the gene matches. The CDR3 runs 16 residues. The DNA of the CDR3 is TGTGCCAGCAGCCAAGCCCTAGCGGGGGGGCCCTACGAGCAGTACTTC. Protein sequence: CASSQALAGGPYEQYF.

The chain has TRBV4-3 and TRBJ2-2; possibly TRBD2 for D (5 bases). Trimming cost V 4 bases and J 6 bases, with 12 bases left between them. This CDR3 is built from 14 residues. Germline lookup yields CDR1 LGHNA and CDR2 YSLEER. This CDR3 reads CASSPAAGPGELFF. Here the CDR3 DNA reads TGCGCCAGCAGCCCGGCGGCGGGCCCCGGGGAGCTGTTTTTT.

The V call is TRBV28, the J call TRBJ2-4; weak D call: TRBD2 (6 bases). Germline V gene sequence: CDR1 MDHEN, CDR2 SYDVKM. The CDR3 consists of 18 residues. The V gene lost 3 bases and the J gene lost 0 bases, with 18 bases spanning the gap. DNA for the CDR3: TGTGCCAGCAGTTTTCGAGGTGCTGGGCGGGGAGCCAAAAACATTCAGTACTTC. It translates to CASSFRGAGRGAKNIQYF.

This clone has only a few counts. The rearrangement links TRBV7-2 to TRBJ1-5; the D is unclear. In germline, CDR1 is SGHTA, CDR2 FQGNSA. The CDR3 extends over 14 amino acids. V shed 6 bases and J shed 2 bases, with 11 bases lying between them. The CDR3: CASSYSPGNQPQHF. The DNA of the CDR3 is TGTGCCAGCAGTTACTCCCCGGGCAATCAGCCCCAGCATTTT.